The T cell receptor beta chain under discussion was sequenced for a study of early T cells in non-severe SARS-CoV-2 infection. Study conclusions and caveats: Reliance on VDJdb matching favored anti-spike CD8 responses; private and CD4 specificities were missed.

In the library, individual cDNA molecules carried attached unique molecular identifiers. One entry per CDR3 protein results from TCRdb running MiXCR on the 5' RACE reads. The data contain tens of thousands of distinct CDR3 sequences, roughly 8.4% of them singletons. The CDR3 length is 14 residues. V was shortened by 3 bases and J by 4 bases, with 13 bases between the two germline ends. Germline lookup yields CDR1 SGHAT and CDR2 FQNNGV. About this clonotype itself: The antigen remains undetermined.

This clonotype was sampled from an adult who was a healthcare worker with PCR-confirmed SARS-CoV-2 infection or an uninfected control (not recorded which). The rearrangement links TRBV11-2 to TRBJ2-7; D not resolved. The specimen sequenced was whole blood. The CDR3 sequence is CASSFYSRVYEQYF. The CDR3 DNA reads TGTGCCAGCAGCTTCTATAGCCGGGTATACGAGCAGTACTTC.